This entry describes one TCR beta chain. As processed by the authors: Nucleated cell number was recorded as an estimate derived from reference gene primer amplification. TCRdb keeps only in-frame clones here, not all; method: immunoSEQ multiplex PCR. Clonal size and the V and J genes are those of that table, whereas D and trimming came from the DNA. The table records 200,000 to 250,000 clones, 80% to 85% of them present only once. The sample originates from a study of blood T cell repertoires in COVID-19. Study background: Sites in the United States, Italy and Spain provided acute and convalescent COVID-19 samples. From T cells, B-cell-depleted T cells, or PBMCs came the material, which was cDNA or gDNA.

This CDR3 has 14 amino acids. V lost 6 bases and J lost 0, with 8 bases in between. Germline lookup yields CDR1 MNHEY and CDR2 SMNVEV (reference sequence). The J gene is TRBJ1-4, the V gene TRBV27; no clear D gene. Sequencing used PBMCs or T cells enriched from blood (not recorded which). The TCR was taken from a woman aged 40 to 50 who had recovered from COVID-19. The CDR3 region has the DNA TGTGCCAGCAGACTAGGGTCAACTAATGAAAAACTGTTTTTT. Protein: CASRLGSTNEKLFF.